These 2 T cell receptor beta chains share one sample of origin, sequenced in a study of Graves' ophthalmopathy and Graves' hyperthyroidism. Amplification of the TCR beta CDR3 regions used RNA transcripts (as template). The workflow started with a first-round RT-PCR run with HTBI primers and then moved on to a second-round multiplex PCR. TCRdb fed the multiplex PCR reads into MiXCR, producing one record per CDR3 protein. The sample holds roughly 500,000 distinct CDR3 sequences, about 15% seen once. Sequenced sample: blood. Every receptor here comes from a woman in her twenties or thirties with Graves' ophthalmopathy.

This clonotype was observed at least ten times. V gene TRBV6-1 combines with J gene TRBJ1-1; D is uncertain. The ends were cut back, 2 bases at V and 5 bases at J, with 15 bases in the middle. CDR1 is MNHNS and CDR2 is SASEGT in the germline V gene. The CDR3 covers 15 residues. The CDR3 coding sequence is TGTGCCAGCAGTGAATCAGAGGATATAAGAACTGAAGCTTTCTTT. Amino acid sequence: CASSESEDIRTEAFF.

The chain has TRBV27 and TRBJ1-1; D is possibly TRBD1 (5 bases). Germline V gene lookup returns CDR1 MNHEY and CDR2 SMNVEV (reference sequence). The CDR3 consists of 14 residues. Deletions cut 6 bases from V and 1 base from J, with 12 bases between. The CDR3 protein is CASRFQGPNTEAFF. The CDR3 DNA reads TGTGCCAGCAGATTTCAGGGTCCGAACACTGAAGCTTTCTTT.